These 17 T cell receptor beta chains share one sample of origin, sequenced in a study of shared clonotypes between healthy human individuals. Generated by immunoSEQ multiplex PCR, the TCRdb table keeps only in-frame clones and is missing some. The repertoire includes hundreds of thousands of clones, roughly three quarters of them detected once, and about 13% sits in the top ten. The sequenced sample consisted of PBMCs. These receptors originate from a woman in her 40s in good health. Some clones in this sample may be carry-over from other donors' samples.

This clone appeared many times. The V call is TRBV6-1, the J call TRBJ2-3; D possibly matches TRBD1 or TRBD2 (7 bases each). The CDR3 has 18 amino acids. V lost 0 bases and J 8 bases, leaving 24 bases between the germline ends. Germline values: CDR1 MNHNS, CDR2 SASEGT. In DNA form, the CDR3 reads TGTGCCAGCAGTGAAGCGCCGCGTGGCAGGGGGGGGAGGGCTACGCAGTATTTT. This gives the protein CASSEAPRGRGGRATQYF.

The V and J genes are TRBV6-5 and TRBJ2-2; 10 bases agree with TRBD1. Germline V lookup: CDR1 MNHEY, CDR2 SVGAGI. The CDR3 totals 15 residues. The J segment lost 6 bases and the V segment lost 10 bases, leaving 11 bases of the junction unmatched. CDR3 sequence reads: CATVAGTGVSGELFF. The CDR3, as DNA: TGTGCCACCGTGGCCGGGACAGGGGTTTCCGGGGAGCTGTTTTTT.

V is TRBV9 and J is TRBJ2-7, with TRBD2 matching 7 bases. The junction had 6 bases not matched to a gene; V was cut back by 0 bases and J by 0 bases. CDR3 length: 16 amino acids. Germline CDR1 and CDR2: SGDLS and YYNGEE. The CDR3 is CASSVGVSGPSYEQYF. The CDR3 coding sequence is TGTGCCAGCAGCGTAGGGGTTAGCGGGCCCTCCTACGAGCAGTACTTC.

The chain combines TRBV7-3 with TRBJ2-3; 10 nucleotides agree with TRBD1. The CDR3 runs to 15 residues. The V gene end was trimmed by 5 bases and the J gene end by 3 bases; junction bases not matched to a gene: 5. Germline CDR1 SGHTA, CDR2 FQGTGA. In DNA, the CDR3 is TGTGCCAGCAGCACCCGGACAGGGGGAACAGATACGCAGTATTTT. Amino acid sequence: CASSTRTGGTDTQYF. Based on the CDR3 plus reference TRBV7-3 and TRBJ2-3, the full variable domain is GAGVSQTPSNKVTEKGKYVELRCDPISGHTALYWYRQSLGQGPEFLIYFQGTGAADDSGLPNDRFFAVRPEGSVSTLKIQRTERGDSAVYLCASSTRTGGTDTQYFGPGTRLTVL.

This chain joins TRBV7-8 and TRBJ2-7; 7 bases fit TRBD2. V gave up 10 bases and J gave up 4 bases; unmatched junction bases: 13. CDR1 is SGHVS, CDR2 FQNEAQ, per germline. The CDR3 runs to 14 residues. CDR3 in amino acids: CATRTGASGYEQYF. Written as DNA, the CDR3 is TGTGCCACCCGCACTGGGGCTAGCGGATACGAGCAGTACTTC.

This clone has only a few counts. The CDR3 DNA is TGTGCCAGCAGGACCGGGACAGATACAGATACGCAGTATTTT. This translates into CASRTGTDTDTQYF. The V call is TRBV28, the J call TRBJ2-3; 7 bases are a match to TRBD1. The CDR3 runs to 14 residues. Germline V gives CDR1 MDHEN, CDR2 SYDVKM. Trimming at V came to 6 bases and at J to 3 bases, leaving 6 bases not matched to a gene.

The chain employs TRBV7-9 and TRBJ2-1, with D tentatively TRBD2 (6 bases). Trimming left V 5 bases short and J 7 bases short, with 18 bases between. The CDR3 has 15 amino acids. Per germline, CDR1 SEHNR and CDR2 FQNEAQ (reference sequence). This CDR3 is CASSPDGWRGNEQFF. CDR3 nucleotide sequence: TGTGCCAGCAGCCCGGACGGCTGGCGGGGAAATGAGCAGTTCTTC.

Written as DNA, the CDR3 is TGCAGCGGTAGTAGCGGGAGCTACGAGCAGTACTTC. Protein product: CSGSSGSYEQYF. V gene TRBV29-1 combines with J gene TRBJ2-7; the match to TRBD2 covers 9 bases. Germline CDR1 and CDR2: SQVTM and ANQGSEA. This CDR3 is built from 12 residues. J lost 3 bases, V lost 7 bases, and 4 bases had no gene match.

In this sample, this clone turned up a few times. The genes are TRBV11-1 and TRBJ2-2; 11 bases align to TRBD2. This CDR3 has 15 amino acids. The junction had 6 bases not matched to a gene; V was cut back by 5 bases and J by 7 bases. Germline CDR1 is SGHAT and CDR2 is FQDESV (reference sequence). CDR3 amino acids: CASSISGRAGGELFF. DNA for the CDR3: TGTGCCAGCAGCATTAGCGGGAGGGCCGGCGGGGAGCTGTTTTTT.

This clone was observed many times. V usage is TRBV5-1 and J usage is TRBJ2-7; D not resolved. Deletions cut 2 bases from V and 2 bases from J, with 8 bases between. Germline lookup yields CDR1 SGHRS and CDR2 YFSETQ. The CDR3 runs 13 residues. CDR3 bases: TGCGCCAGCAGCTTTAGCTCGACCTACGAGCAGTACTTC. As protein: CASSFSSTYEQYF.

There are many counts of this clone. The rearrangement links TRBV5-7 to TRBJ2-2; the D is unclear. TRBV5-7 is noted as an ORF with a role that remains uncertain. The V end was cut by 0 bases, the J end by 1 base, with 7 bases between. The length of the CDR3 is 15 residues. DNA of the CDR3: TGTGCCAGCAGCTTGGCTTGGGAGAACACCGGGGAGCTGTTTTTT. Translating it yields CASSLAWENTGELFF.

The chain links TRBV18 to TRBJ2-1; 15 bases match TRBD2. From germline, CDR1 is KGHSH and CDR2 LQKENI. V was clipped by 6 bases and J by 4 bases; unmatched bases: 7. The CDR3 has 17 amino acids. The CDR3 region has the DNA TGTGCCAGCTCCCGCGGACTAGCGGGAGGGATTTACAATGAGCAGTTCTTC. Translated, it gives CASSRGLAGGIYNEQFF.

This clone was recorded many times. V gene TRBV18 combines with J gene TRBJ2-1; D call uncertain. V lost 2 bases, J lost 8 bases, and 7 bases lay in between. This CDR3 has 12 amino acids. Germline V CDR1 and CDR2: KGHSH, LQKENI. The DNA for the CDR3 is TGTGCCAGCTCACCAATTGGGCATGAGCAGTTCTTC. Translating gives CASSPIGHEQFF.

The chain recombines TRBV28 with TRBJ2-5; no firm D call. This CDR3 contains 15 residues. Germline V gene lookup returns CDR1 MDHEN and CDR2 SYDVKM. With 5 bases removed from V and 5 bases from J, the gap between germline ends came to 18 bases. CDR3 in DNA: TGTGCCAGCAGTGACGCCTGGGTCGGCGCGGAGACCCAGTACTTC. Its protein product is CASSDAWVGAETQYF. Drawing the rest from reference TRBV28 and TRBJ2-5, the complete variable domain is DVKVTQSSRYLVKRTGEKVFLECVQDMDHENMFWYRQDPGLGLRLIYFSYDVKMKEKGDIPEGYSVSREKKERFSLILESASTNQTSMYLCASSDAWVGAETQYFGPGTRLLVL.

As DNA, the CDR3 is TGTGCCAGCAGTTACCTAGCGGGAGGGAGGGGAGAGACCCAGTACTTC. This translates into CASSYLAGGRGETQYF. This sequence joins TRBV28 and TRBJ2-5; 12 positions match TRBD2. The CDR3 has 16 amino acids. Germline CDR1 is MDHEN and CDR2 is SYDVKM. The J segment lost 4 bases and the V segment lost 4 bases, leaving 7 bases of the junction unmatched.

For this clone: The sample carries other DNA sequences with the same CDR3. V is TRBV4-2 and J is TRBJ2-1; D is perhaps TRBD1 or TRBD2 (5 bases each). The CDR3 runs to 18 residues. Trimming pared 0 bases from V and 0 bases from J, leaving 15 bases between. Germline V gives CDR1 LGHNA, CDR2 YNFKEQ. CDR3: CASSQDFPGGSSYNEQFF. In DNA, the CDR3 is TGTGCCAGCAGCCAAGATTTCCCTGGGGGAAGCTCCTACAATGAGCAGTTCTTC.

In this sample, this clone turned up a few times. Other nucleotide sequences in the sample specify the same CDR3. The chain joins TRBV6-4 to TRBJ2-3; tentatively, D is TRBD2 (6 bases). The V end lost 0 bases, the J end lost 0 bases, and 7 bases lay between the germline ends. The germline V gene has CDR1 MRHNA and CDR2 SNTAGT. This CDR3 spans 15 amino acids. The CDR3 DNA sequence: TGTGCCAGCAGTGACTCGGCGGGGAGCACAGATACGCAGTATTTT. Translation: CASSDSAGSTDTQYF.